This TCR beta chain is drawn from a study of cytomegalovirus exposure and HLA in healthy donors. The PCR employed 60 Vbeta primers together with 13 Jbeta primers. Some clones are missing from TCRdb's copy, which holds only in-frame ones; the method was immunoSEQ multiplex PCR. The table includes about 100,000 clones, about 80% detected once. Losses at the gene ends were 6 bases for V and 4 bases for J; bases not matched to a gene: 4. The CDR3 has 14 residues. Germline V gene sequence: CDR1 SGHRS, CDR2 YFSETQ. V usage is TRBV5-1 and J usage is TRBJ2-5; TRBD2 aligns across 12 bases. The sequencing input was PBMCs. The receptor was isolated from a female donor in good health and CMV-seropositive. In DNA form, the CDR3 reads TGCGCCAGCACTAGCGGGAGGGAGGGAGAGACCCAGTACTTC. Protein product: CASTSGREGETQYF.